What follows describes a single T cell receptor (beta chain). The clone's antigen remains unknown. Nothing much larger sits one base from this clone, and base qualities are not available. Other DNA variants within this sample encode the same CDR3. Donors were healthy HIV-negative adults with no recently reported acute infections or vaccinations. Every donor was a Caucasian adult living in Nashville, Tennessee, USA. CD4+ T cells were enriched by magnetic negative selection; naive cells were then positively selected on CD45RA, and the negative fraction formed the memory subset. After blood collection by leukapheresis, PBMCs were isolated using Ficoll-Histopaque density gradient centrifugation and then cryopreserved in the vapor phase of liquid nitrogen. Purity and quantity of every magnetically sorted T cell population were checked by analytical flow cytometry. Genomic DNA was isolated from every sorted fraction and measured by UV absorbance on a Nanodrop 2000c.

This sample is part of a study of shared clonotypes between healthy human individuals (dated by TCRdb to 2020 to 2021). Describing the broader study: A few men and two women, aged 18 to 49 years, made up the cohort. Different laboratories and diverse techniques were used to prepare libraries and sequence TCR repertoires, to increase sequencing depth and limit assay-specific biases. To estimate repertoire size and how much clonotypes are shared between individuals, the study performed deep sequencing of blood TCR repertoires from about five healthy adults. Each donor's leukapheresis produced roughly between roughly 0.85 and 9.5 billion PBMCs. Per donor, three plates each were used for CD4 naive and CD4 memory, two for CD8 naive, and one for CD8 memory.

Using the deep immunoSEQ assay, multiplex PCR amplified TCR CDR3 regions from genomic DNA. Extracted genomic DNA from each cell subset was spread evenly across all wells of several immunoSEQ 96-well plates, with each plate serving as a replicate. For sorted subsets, 200 to 250 ng of genomic DNA, equivalent to 25,000 to 35,000 T cell genomes, went into each replicate PCR. Purified libraries were measured with a Qubit 3.0 fluorometer, size-checked on a Bioanalyzer 2100, and measured again with the KAPA Library Quantification kit. A separate single-read 150-cycle Illumina NextSeq 550 flow cell was used to sequence each immunoSEQ 96-well plate. Processing in the source paper ran as follows. Because only junctional sequences without quality scores were contained in the immunoSEQ output, filtering matching that applied to full-length reads could not be performed. To assign V/J genes and CDR3, sequences were annotated against IMGT germline references using PyIR, a Python wrapper for IgBLAST v1.9. Reads were removed for weak V/J assignments (E-value above 1e-6), missing CDR3, stop codons, out-of-frame junctions, or ambiguous translated residues. A V3J clonotype was defined by an identical inferred V gene, J gene, and CDR3 amino acid sequence. To compute the percentage overlap between repertoires, the number of shared unique clonotypes was divided by the size of the smaller repertoire. Richness of each repertoire was evaluated using RTK rarefaction, the Chao1 estimator, and Recon v2.1 estimates of unobserved clonotypes. OLGA was used to compute generation probabilities for all TCRbeta clonotypes that the gDNA method yielded from a few donors. TCRdb holds this immuneACCESS table with in-frame rearrangements only. Some clones are missing; in checked studies, unresolved V genes explain under half, and the rest has no known cause. That table gives V, J and clone size, and the DNA gave D and trimming. This sample comprises about 680,000 clones, less than 80% of them detected only once. The ten largest clones represent 1.5% to 2% of the sample.

Results and caveats for the whole study, not just this receptor: Rarefaction of sorted-subset datasets indicated incomplete sequencing despite the large sequencing depth. Sharing across a few donors was observed for approximately 5% of naive CD4, over 3% of naive CD8, roughly 2.4% of memory CD4, and roughly 0.43% of memory CD8 clonotypes. The small number of donors limited the genetic and exposure-history diversity represented. Estimated clonotype richness was generally larger for naive than for memory subsets. Compared with non-shared clonotypes, the clonotypes found in all four sorted-subset donors had higher generation probabilities. Sampling was limited to blood, and TCR repertoires in tissue likely differ from TCR repertoires in blood. Pairwise subsampling led to the expectation that sequencing depth would affect the degree of clonotype sharing among donors.

This clonotype was sampled from a woman aged 25-40 years in good health. The sample was memory CD4+ T cells sorted from blood. The cell subset or site label on this specimen signifies: CD45RA-negative fraction.

The CDR3 protein is CASSLGSSTDTQYF. The nucleotide sequence is TGCGCCAGCAGCTTGGGGTCTAGCACAGATACGCAGTATTTT. This receptor chain uses TRBV5-1 and TRBJ2-3; the D segment cannot be called with confidence. The CDR3 runs 14 residues from the cysteine to the phenylalanine. Solely the CDR3 DNA is kept, with 42 bases framed from the first base. V and J lose 0 bases and 0 bases, and a span of 5 bases separates them. CDR1 and CDR2, looked up from the germline V gene, are SGHRS and YFSETQ.